This T cell receptor (beta chain) stems from a study of T cell repertoires in cytomegalovirus infection (dated by TCRdb to the late 2010s). For context, the study as a whole: Donor HLA type was relevant to the analysis, as public TCR beta signatures indicated carriage of CMV infection together with the matching HLA type. What the work shows at the level of the full study, not this receptor alone: The ex vivo response was dominated by HLA-C-restricted CMV-specific TCR beta clonotypes, which also provided the single most frequent clonotype in two of eight donors. Carriers of CMV infection plus the relevant HLA type were discriminated by the cumulative frequency of public TCR beta family members in the study cohort and in an independent approximately 360-donor cohort.

The CDR3 holds 12 amino acids from the cysteine to the phenylalanine. The only DNA kept is the CDR3, 36 bases in frame from the first base. Cut back by 7 bases and 1 base, the V and J ends lie 8 bases apart. From the germline V gene, CDR1 is MNHEY and CDR2 is SVGEGT. The reads were generated on an Illumina HiSeq 1500. Clones were called with MiXCR by TCRdb after fastp trimmed the public reads at Q25, and only in-frame beta chains were retained. Rows with a matching CDR3 protein are joined into one entry that keeps the most common DNA and genes. This sample comprises about 490,000 distinct CDR3 sequences, around a quarter of them detected only once. Of the sample, 13% falls within the top ten clones. This clonotype was counted only a few times. It lacks a known antigen. Base qualities are not recorded, but no much larger clone differs from it by a single base.

Recombination connected TRBV6-2 or TRBV6-3 to TRBJ2-7, with an unclear D gene assignment. This sequence was found in a human donor in good health (CMV status not recorded). Some clones in this sample may be carry-over from other donors' samples. The sequenced sample was PBMCs. The DNA sequence is as follows: TGTGCCAGCACCTACGGGTCCTACGAGCAGTACTTC. This gives the protein CASTYGSYEQYF.